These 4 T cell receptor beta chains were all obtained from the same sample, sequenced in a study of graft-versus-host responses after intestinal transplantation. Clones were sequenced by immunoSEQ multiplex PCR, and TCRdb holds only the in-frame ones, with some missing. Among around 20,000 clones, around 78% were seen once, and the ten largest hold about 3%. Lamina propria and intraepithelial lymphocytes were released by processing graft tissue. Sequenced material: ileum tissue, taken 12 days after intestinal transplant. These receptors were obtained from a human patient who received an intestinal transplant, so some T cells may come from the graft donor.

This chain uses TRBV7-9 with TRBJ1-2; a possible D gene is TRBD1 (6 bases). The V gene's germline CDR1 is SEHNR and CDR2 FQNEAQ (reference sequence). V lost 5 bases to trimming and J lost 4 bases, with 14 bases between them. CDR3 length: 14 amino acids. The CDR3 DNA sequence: TGTGCCAGCAGCACGGGGGGCGTTGGCTATGGCTACACCTTC. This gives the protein CASSTGGVGYGYTF.

The CDR3 is CASSPDRGTGNTIYF. Here the CDR3 DNA reads TGTGCCAGCAGCCCAGACAGGGGGACTGGAAACACCATATATTTT. The chain carries TRBV11-3 and TRBJ1-3; 9 nucleotides agree with TRBD1. V lost 5 bases, J lost 2 bases, and 4 bases stayed unmatched. The CDR3 runs 15 residues. CDR1 is SGHNT and CDR2 is YENEEA in the germline V gene.

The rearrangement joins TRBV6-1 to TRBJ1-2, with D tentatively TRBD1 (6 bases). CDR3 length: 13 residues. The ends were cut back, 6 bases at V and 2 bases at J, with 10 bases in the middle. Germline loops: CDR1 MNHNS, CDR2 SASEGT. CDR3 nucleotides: TGTGCCAGCAGACTTACAGGGAACTATGGCTACACCTTC. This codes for CASRLTGNYGYTF.

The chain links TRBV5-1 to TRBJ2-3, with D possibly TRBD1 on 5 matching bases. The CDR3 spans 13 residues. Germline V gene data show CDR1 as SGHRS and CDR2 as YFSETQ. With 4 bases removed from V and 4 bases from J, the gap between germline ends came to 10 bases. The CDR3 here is CASSPQGADTQYF. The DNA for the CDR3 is TGCGCCAGCAGCCCCCAGGGCGCAGATACGCAGTATTTT.